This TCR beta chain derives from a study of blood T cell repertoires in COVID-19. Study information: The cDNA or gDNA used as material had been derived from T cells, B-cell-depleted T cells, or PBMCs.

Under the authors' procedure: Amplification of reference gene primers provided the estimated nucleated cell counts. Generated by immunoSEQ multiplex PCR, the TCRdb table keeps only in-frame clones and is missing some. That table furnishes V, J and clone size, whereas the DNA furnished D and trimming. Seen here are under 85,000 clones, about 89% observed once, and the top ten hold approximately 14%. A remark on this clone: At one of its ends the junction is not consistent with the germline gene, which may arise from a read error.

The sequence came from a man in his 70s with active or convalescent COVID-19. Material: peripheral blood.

This CDR3 is CASSEQRTNEKLFF. CDR3 DNA sequence: TGTGCCAGCAGTGAACAACGGACTAACGAAAAACTGTTTTTT. The V call is TRBV6-1, the J call TRBJ1-4; D remains unclear. CDR3 size: 14 residues. The germline V gene encodes CDR1 MNHNS and CDR2 SASEGT.